This passage covers 19 T cell receptor beta chains from one sample sequenced in a study of STAT5B mutations in CD4+ large granular lymphocyte leukemia (dated by TCRdb to 2022 to 2024). Libraries were prepared through the immunoSEQ multiplex PCR assay. Not all clones reach the TCRdb copy of this immuneACCESS table, which keeps in-frame sequences only. Checked studies attribute under half of the gap to unresolved V genes and leave the rest unexplained. The sample table lists tens of thousands of clones, approximately 83% of them with a count of one. The top ten hold 2% to 3% of the sample. The specimen was CD4+ T cells from blood buffy coats. These receptor sequences come from a human donor in good health.

V gene TRBV27 combines with J gene TRBJ2-5; perhaps TRBD2 as D (6 bases). Per the germline V gene, CDR1 is MNHEY and CDR2 is SMNVEV (reference sequence). The CDR3 is 17 amino acids. V gave up 4 bases and J gave up 2 bases, with 20 bases separating them. The CDR3 coding sequence is TGTGCCAGCAGTTCCAACGTGCGGGGCCTTACTCAAGAGACCCAGTACTTC. Protein: CASSSNVRGLTQETQYF.

The chain employs TRBV2 and TRBJ1-1; no definite D call. The CDR3 consists of 12 residues. Trimming took 6 bases from V and 4 from J, leaving 9 bases between them. Germline CDR1 reads SNHLY; CDR2 reads FYNNEI. CDR3 in amino acids: CASSPRGTEAFF. CDR3 DNA: TGTGCCAGCAGCCCCCGGGGCACTGAAGCTTTCTTT.

This chain connects TRBV6-1 to TRBJ1-3, with D uncertain. The CDR3 consists of 14 residues. The germline gives CDR1 MNHNS, CDR2 SASEGT. V lost 5 bases and J lost 1, with 9 bases in between. The CDR3 is CASSQLHSGNTIYF. In DNA form, the CDR3 reads TGTGCCAGCAGTCAGCTACATTCTGGAAACACCATATATTTT.

J is TRBJ2-5 and V is TRBV6-5; TRBD2 aligns across 12 bases. The germline gives CDR1 MNHEY, CDR2 SVGAGI. The ends lost 7 bases at V and 5 bases at J; junction bases unmatched: 8. The CDR3 runs to 15 residues. The CDR3 DNA reads TGTGCCAGCAATGGGCTAGCGGGAGGGCAGGAGACCCAGTACTTC. Translation: CASNGLAGGQETQYF.

The chain carries TRBV11-2 and TRBJ1-2, with 9 bases lining up with TRBD1. The germline V gene encodes CDR1 SGHAT and CDR2 FQNNGV. V was clipped by 5 bases and J by 5 bases; unmatched bases: 9. The CDR3 covers 15 residues. The CDR3 here is CASSPWTGVGYGYTF. DNA for the CDR3: TGTGCCAGCAGCCCTTGGACAGGGGTCGGGTATGGCTACACCTTC.

The chain combines TRBV29-1 with TRBJ2-7; tentative D call: TRBD1 (5 bases). Germline V gene lookup returns CDR1 SQVTM and CDR2 ANQGSEA. Trimming took off 4 bases at V and 0 bases at J, with 7 bases between the two ends. The CDR3 length is 12 residues. The CDR3 loop reads CSVVGVSYEQYF. CDR3 nucleotide sequence: TGCAGCGTTGTAGGGGTCTCCTACGAGCAGTACTTC.

The chain joins TRBV2 to TRBJ1-5, with TRBD1 identical over 7 bases. The length of the CDR3 is 15 residues. Germline-derived CDR1 and CDR2 are SNHLY and FYNNEI. The junction had 8 bases not matched to a gene; V was cut back by 5 bases and J by 4 bases. The CDR3 DNA sequence: TGTGCCAGCAGTATCCGGGACAGTGGAAATCAGCCCCAGCATTTT. It yields the protein CASSIRDSGNQPQHF. Full variable domain (missing parts from reference TRBV2 and TRBJ1-5): EPEVTQTPSHQVTQMGQEVILRCVPISNHLYFYWYRQILGQKVEFLVSFYNNEISEKSEIFDDQFSVERPDGSNFTLKIRSTKLEDSAMYFCASSIRDSGNQPQHFGDGTRLSIL.

Only a few counts were recorded for this clone. V gene TRBV6-5 combines with J gene TRBJ1-2; 7 bases align to TRBD1. This CDR3 is 15 amino acids long. Per the germline V gene, CDR1 is MNHEY and CDR2 is SVGAGI. V trimming: 8 bases; J trimming: 2 bases; junction bases outside the gene matches: 11. The CDR3 DNA reads as TGTGCCAGCCGTCTAACATTGGACAGGAACTATGGCTACACCTTC. Protein product: CASRLTLDRNYGYTF.

The rearrangement joins TRBV14 to TRBJ1-2; D perhaps matches TRBD1 (6 bases). Trimming pared 0 bases from V and 1 base from J, leaving 12 bases between. There are 16 residues in the CDR3. Germline V lookup: CDR1 SGHDN, CDR2 FVKESK. CDR3 in DNA: TGTGCCAGCAGCCAAGAAAACAGGGCCAATAACTATGGCTACACCTTC. Its translation: CASSQENRANNYGYTF.

The J gene is TRBJ1-2, the V gene TRBV30; no firm D call. CDR3 length: 13 residues. With 3 bases removed from V and 4 bases from J, the gap between germline ends came to 12 bases. The germline V gene has CDR1 GTSNPN and CDR2 SVGIG (reference sequence). CDR3 in DNA: TGTGCCTGGAGGACCCCAGGCCTCTATGGCTACACCTTC. Amino acid sequence: CAWRTPGLYGYTF.

Comments on this clone: At one of its ends the junction is not consistent with the germline gene, which may arise from a read error. CDR3 region: CASLARANTGELFF. The CDR3 bases are TGTGCCAGTCTCGCCAGGGCGAATACCGGGGAGCTGTTTTTT. The chain carries TRBV19 and TRBJ2-2, with D perhaps TRBD1 (5 bases). The CDR3 extends over 14 amino acids. Germline V gene lookup returns CDR1 LNHDA and CDR2 SQIVND (reference sequence).

This clone was detected only a few times. The V and J genes are TRBV7-2 and TRBJ1-2; tentative D call: TRBD1 (5 bases). Germline CDR1 reads SGHTA; CDR2 reads FQGNSA. The CDR3 sequence is 13 residues long. With 8 bases removed from V and 0 bases from J, the gap between germline ends came to 10 bases. The CDR3, as DNA: TGTGCCAGCTCCGGGACGTCTAACTATGGCTACACCTTC. Encoded protein: CASSGTSNYGYTF.

The rearrangement uses TRBV5-8 and TRBJ2-5, with 7 bases fitting TRBD1. Losses at the gene ends were 1 base for V and 7 bases for J; bases not matched to a gene: 13. CDR1 and CDR2 from the germline V gene are SGHTS and YDEGEE. The length of the CDR3 is 16 residues. The CDR3 loop reads CASSLSGSQGVGTQYF. The CDR3 DNA reads TGTGCCAGCAGCTTGTCCGGAAGCCAGGGGGTTGGGACCCAGTACTTC.

The rearrangement links TRBV29-1 to TRBJ1-2; D remains ambiguous. The CDR3 loop spans 12 amino acids. Germline V gene data show CDR1 as SQVTM and CDR2 as ANQGSEA. V lost 6 bases, J lost 0 bases, and 8 bases lay in between. In DNA, the CDR3 is TGCAGCGTCGGTGGAACTAACTATGGCTACACCTTC. It encodes CSVGGTNYGYTF.

This clone appeared a single time. The chain joins TRBV5-8 to TRBJ2-4, with TRBD2 identical over 8 bases. From germline, CDR1 is SGHTS and CDR2 YDEGEE. The CDR3 is made up of 14 amino acids. The V gene end was trimmed by 4 bases and the J gene end by 9 bases; junction bases not matched to a gene: 9. The CDR3 reads CASSLGGGQGIQYF. CDR3 nucleotides: TGTGCCAGCAGCCTCGGGGGGGGGCAGGGCATTCAGTACTTC.

In DNA form, the CDR3 reads TGCGCCAGCAGCCAAGATCCCCCCGGGACTAGCGGGAGGGCCGGTGTCACAGATACGCAGTATTTT. It encodes CASSQDPPGTSGRAGVTDTQYF. The rearrangement uses TRBV4-1 and TRBJ2-3; 16 nucleotides agree with TRBD2. This CDR3 has 22 amino acids. Trimming removed 0 bases from V and 2 bases from J; junction bases left unmatched: 14. CDR1 is MGHRA and CDR2 is YSYEKL in the germline V gene.

The V and J genes are TRBV7-3 and TRBJ2-1; D is perhaps TRBD2 (5 bases). This CDR3 contains 13 residues. V shed 5 bases and J shed 5 bases, with 10 bases lying between them. Germline V gives CDR1 SGHTA, CDR2 FQGTGA. The CDR3 protein is CASSQTKDNEQFF. The CDR3 DNA sequence: TGTGCCAGCAGCCAGACTAAGGACAATGAGCAGTTCTTC. Combining the CDR3 with reference TRBV7-3 and TRBJ2-1 gives the whole variable domain GAGVSQTPSNKVTEKGKYVELRCDPISGHTALYWYRQSLGQGPEFLIYFQGTGAADDSGLPNDRFFAVRPEGSVSTLKIQRTERGDSAVYLCASSQTKDNEQFFGPGTRLTVL.

The V gene is TRBV6-1, the J gene TRBJ2-1, with TRBD2 identical over 7 bases. The CDR3 loop spans 14 amino acids. CDR1 and CDR2 (germline): MNHNS, SASEGT. V lost 2 bases and J lost 4; bases outside the gene matches: 2. The CDR3 DNA reads TGTGCCAGCAGTGAACTAGCGGTATACAATGAGCAGTTCTTC. This sequence encodes CASSELAVYNEQFF.

The genes are TRBV18 and TRBJ1-2, with 9 positions matching TRBD1. Per germline, CDR1 KGHSH and CDR2 LQKENI. V was pared by 3 bases and J by 6 bases, with 14 bases of the junction left unmatched. This CDR3 spans 17 amino acids. The CDR3 protein is CASSPVAQGQGRDGYTF. CDR3 in DNA: TGTGCCAGCTCACCCGTTGCCCAGGGACAGGGTAGAGATGGCTACACCTTC.